The 5 T cell receptor beta chains below come from one sample, sequenced in a study of identical twins. TCRdb reprocessed the 5' RACE reads with MiXCR, giving one entry per CDR3 protein. This sample carries 650,000 to 750,000 distinct CDR3 sequences, 21% of them seen once, and the ten largest clones take roughly 4.3%. This same sample was also taken into another study, of T cells expressing NK-cell markers.

The sample taken for sequencing was PBMCs. The receptors shown here come from a woman aged 18-35 years in good health.

This clonotype was seen many times. The CDR3 DNA sequence: TGTGCCAGCGCCACAAGGGGCGTCACTGAAGCTTTCTTT. Translating it yields CASATRGVTEAFF. The chain combines TRBV7-9 with TRBJ1-1, with D perhaps TRBD1 (5 bases). The CDR3 is 13 amino acids. Germline loops: CDR1 SEHNR, CDR2 FQNEAQ (reference sequence). Trimming removed 8 bases at V and 4 bases at J, with 14 bases between.

In its sample, this clonotype was seen many times. The rearrangement joins TRBV6-1 to TRBJ2-5; D not certain. V was shortened by 2 bases and J by 5 bases, with 9 bases between the two germline ends. The CDR3 has 13 amino acids. Germline V lookup: CDR1 MNHNS, CDR2 SASEGT. For the CDR3, the DNA is TGTGCCAGCAGTGAAATGAGATTGGAGACCCAGTACTTC. Translation gives CASSEMRLETQYF.

This clonotype has only a few counts. The chain uses TRBV12-3 or TRBV12-4 and TRBJ2-7; a weak D match, TRBD2 (5 bases). V lost 6 bases, J lost 2 bases, and 14 bases lay in between. This CDR3 has 14 residues. CDR3 sequence (DNA): TGTGCCAGCAGCCGCGCGGGTATTCCCTACGAGCAGTACTTC. Translating gives CASSRAGIPYEQYF.

The V gene is TRBV7-8, the J gene TRBJ2-5; the match to TRBD2 covers 11 bases. This CDR3 has 15 amino acids. Germline values: CDR1 SGHVS, CDR2 FQNEAQ. Losses at the gene ends were 3 bases for V and 4 bases for J; bases not matched to a gene: 4. The CDR3 sequence: CASSFSGGALETQYF. In DNA form, the CDR3 reads TGTGCCAGCAGCTTTAGCGGGGGGGCCTTAGAGACCCAGTACTTC.

This clonotype was found once. The CDR3 here is CASSPRGIASTDTQYF. DNA of the CDR3: TGTGCCAGCTCACCGAGGGGGATTGCAAGCACAGATACGCAGTATTTT. J is TRBJ2-3 and V is TRBV18; maybe TRBD1 (6 bases). V was pared by 3 bases and J by 0 bases, with 13 bases between. The CDR3 extends over 16 amino acids. CDR1 and CDR2 (germline): KGHSH, LQKENI. Combining the CDR3 with reference TRBV18 and TRBJ2-3 gives the whole variable domain NAGVMQNPRHLVRRRGQEARLRCSPMKGHSHVYWYRQLPEEGLKFMVYLQKENIIDESGMPKERFSAEFPKEGPSILRIQQVVRGDSAAYFCASSPRGIASTDTQYFGPGTRLTVL.